What follows is one T cell receptor (beta chain) and its context. Its antigen is undetermined. PCR or immunohistochemistry showed mismatch repair deficiency in every enrolled patient. A few pembrolizumab responders had their TCRs sequenced. Libraries were prepared by immunoSEQ multiplex PCR; TCRdb keeps only in-frame clonotypes and omits some of them. The sample shows some 84,000 clones, over 70% of them seen only once. This entry belongs to a study of PD-1 blockade in mismatch repair-deficient tumors. Study-wide context: Enrolled about 2013-2016, patients had progressing, pretreated mismatch repair-deficient cancers of more than ten types. Study results and caveats: Rapid post-treatment expansion, then contraction, generally preceding radiologic response, marked tumor-resident clones.

Germline CDR1 LNHDA, CDR2 SQIVND (reference sequence). The V segment lost 4 bases and the J segment 2 bases; nucleotides outside the gene matches: 13. The length of the CDR3 is 18 residues. The chain carries TRBV19 and TRBJ2-1, with TRBD2 matching 8 bases. Here the sequenced sample was peripheral blood, taken 12 weeks after starting pembrolizumab. The TCR was taken from an adult with mismatch repair-deficient cancer. The CDR3 spells CASSTPLAGLTPYNEQFF. The CDR3 DNA reads as TGTGCCAGTAGTACCCCCCTAGCGGGTTTAACCCCCTACAATGAGCAGTTCTTC.